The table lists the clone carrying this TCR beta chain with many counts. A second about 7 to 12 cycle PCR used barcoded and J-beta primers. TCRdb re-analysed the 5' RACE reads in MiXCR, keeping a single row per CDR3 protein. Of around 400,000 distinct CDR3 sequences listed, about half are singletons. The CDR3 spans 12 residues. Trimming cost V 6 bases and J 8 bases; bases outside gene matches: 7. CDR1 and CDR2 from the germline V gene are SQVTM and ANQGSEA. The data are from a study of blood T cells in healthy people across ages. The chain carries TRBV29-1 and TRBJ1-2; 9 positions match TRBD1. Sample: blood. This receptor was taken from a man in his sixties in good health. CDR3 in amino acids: CSVEQGARGYTF. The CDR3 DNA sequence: TGCAGCGTCGAACAGGGGGCGCGGGGCTACACCTTC.